This TCR beta chain is from a study of blood T cell repertoires in COVID-19. Study summary: COVID-19 samples from acute and convalescent phases originated in the United States, Italy and Spain. From T cells, B-cell-depleted T cells, or PBMCs came the material, which was cDNA or gDNA.

In the source study's methods: Nucleated cell number was recorded as an estimate derived from reference gene primer amplification. The repertoire was sequenced with immunoSEQ multiplex PCR; TCRdb's copy has only in-frame clones and lacks some. The V and J calls and clone size were taken over from that table, and D and trimming were inferred from the DNA. The table has some 150,000 clones, 88% seen once; the top ten hold approximately 1.4%. The CDR3 sequence is 16 residues long. V lost 4 bases to trimming and J lost 8 bases; unmatched junction nucleotides: 10. Germline V gene lookup returns CDR1 SGHRS and CDR2 YFSETQ.

The receptor comes from a woman in her fifties or sixties with acute or convalescent COVID-19. This rearrangement joins TRBV5-1 to TRBJ2-1; 12 positions match TRBD2. The source material was peripheral blood. CDR3 in amino acids: CASSPALAGGTDEQFF. The CDR3 DNA reads as TGCGCCAGCAGCCCGGCTCTAGCGGGGGGGACGGATGAGCAGTTCTTC.